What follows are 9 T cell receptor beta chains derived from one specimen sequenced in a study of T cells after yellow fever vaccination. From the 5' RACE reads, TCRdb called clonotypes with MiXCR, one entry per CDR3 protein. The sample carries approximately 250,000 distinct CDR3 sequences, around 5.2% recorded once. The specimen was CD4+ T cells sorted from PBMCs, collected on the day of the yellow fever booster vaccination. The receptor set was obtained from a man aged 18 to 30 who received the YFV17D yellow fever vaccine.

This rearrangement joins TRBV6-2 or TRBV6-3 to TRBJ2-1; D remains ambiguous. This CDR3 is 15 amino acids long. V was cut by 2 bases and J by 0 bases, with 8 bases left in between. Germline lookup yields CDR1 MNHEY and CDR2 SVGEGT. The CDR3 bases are TGTGCCAGCAGTTACCAGTACTTCTCCTACAATGAGCAGTTCTTC. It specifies CASSYQYFSYNEQFF.

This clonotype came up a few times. The DNA of the CDR3 is TGTGCCATCAGTGAGGCCTATGAAGCTTTCTTT. Translating gives CAISEAYEAFF. The chain carries TRBV10-3 and TRBJ1-1; D not certain. V was pared by 2 bases and J by 7 bases, with 5 bases between. This CDR3 has 11 amino acids. Germline V lookup: CDR1 ENHRY, CDR2 SYGVKD.

The CDR3 nucleotides are TGTGCCAGCAGCACCCCGGGGTCTTCCTACAATGAGCAGTTCTTC. Translated: CASSTPGSSYNEQFF. The chain employs TRBV28 and TRBJ2-1, with a tentative D call TRBD2 (5 bases). Germline V CDR1 and CDR2: MDHEN, SYDVKM. This CDR3 spans 15 amino acids. Trimming left V 6 bases short and J 1 base short, with 13 bases between.

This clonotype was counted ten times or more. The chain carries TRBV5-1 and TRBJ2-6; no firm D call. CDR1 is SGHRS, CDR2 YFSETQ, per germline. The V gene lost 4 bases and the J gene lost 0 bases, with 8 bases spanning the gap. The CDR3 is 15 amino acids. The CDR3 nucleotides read TGCGCCAGCAGCCCTACAGACTCTGGGGCCAACGTCCTGACTTTC. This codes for CASSPTDSGANVLTF.

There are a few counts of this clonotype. This chain's CDR3 is CASSETEGAEAFF. For the CDR3, the DNA is TGTGCCAGCAGTGAAACGGAGGGGGCTGAAGCTTTCTTT. The V call is TRBV2, the J call TRBJ1-1, with D possibly matching TRBD1 (6 bases). Trimming pared 2 bases from V and 6 bases from J, leaving 10 bases between. The CDR3 spans 13 residues. The germline CDR1 and CDR2 sequences are SNHLY and FYNNEI.

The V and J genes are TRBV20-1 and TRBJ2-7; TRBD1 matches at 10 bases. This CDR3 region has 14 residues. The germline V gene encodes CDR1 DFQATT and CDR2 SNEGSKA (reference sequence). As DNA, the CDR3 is TGCAGCGGAATGACAGGGGGCGACAACTACGAGCAGTACTTC. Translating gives CSGMTGGDNYEQYF.

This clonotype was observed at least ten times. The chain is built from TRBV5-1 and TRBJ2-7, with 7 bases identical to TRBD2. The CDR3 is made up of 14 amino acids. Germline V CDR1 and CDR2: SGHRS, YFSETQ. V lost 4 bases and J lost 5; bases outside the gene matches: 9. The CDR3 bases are TGCGCCAGCAGCGGGGGAGGGCGCATCGACGAGCAGTACTTC. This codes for CASSGGGRIDEQYF. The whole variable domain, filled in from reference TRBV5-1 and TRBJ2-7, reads KAGVTQTPRYLIKTRGQQVTLSCSPISGHRSVSWYQQTPGQGLQFLFEYFSETQRNKGNFPGRFSGRQFSNSRSEMNVSTLELGDSALYLCASSGGGRIDEQYFGPGTRLTVT.

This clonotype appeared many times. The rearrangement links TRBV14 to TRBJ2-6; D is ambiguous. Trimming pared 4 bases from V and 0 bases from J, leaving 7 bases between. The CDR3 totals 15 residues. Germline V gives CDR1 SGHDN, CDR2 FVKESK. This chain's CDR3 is CASSRGSSGANVLTF. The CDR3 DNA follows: TGTGCCAGCAGCCGAGGAAGCTCTGGGGCCAACGTCCTGACTTTC.

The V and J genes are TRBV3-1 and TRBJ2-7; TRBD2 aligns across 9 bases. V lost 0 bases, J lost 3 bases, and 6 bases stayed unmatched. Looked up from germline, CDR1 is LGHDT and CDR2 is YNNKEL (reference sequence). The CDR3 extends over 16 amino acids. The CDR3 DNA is TGTGCCAGCAGCCAAGATTTAGCGGGGGCCTACTACGAGCAGTACTTC. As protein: CASSQDLAGAYYEQYF.